The text below deals with one T cell receptor (beta chain). It was with 60 Vbeta and 13 Jbeta primers that the PCR ran. Sequenced by immunoSEQ multiplex PCR; TCRdb stores in-frame clones only, minus some. The specimen's table records roughly 120,000 clones. The CDR3 is made up of 13 amino acids. Deletions cut 6 bases from V and 2 bases from J, with 9 bases between. CDR1 LNHDA and CDR2 SQIVND come from the germline V gene (reference sequence). The sample belongs to a study of cytomegalovirus exposure and HLA in healthy donors. This rearrangement joins TRBV19 to TRBJ2-3; D is ambiguous. Sequencing used PBMCs. The clonotype was recovered from a man aged 18 to 29 in good health and CMV-seronegative. The CDR3 DNA reads TGTGCCAGTAGGGAGCCTCCCACAGATACGCAGTATTTT. This encodes CASREPPTDTQYF.